Sequencing of this T cell receptor beta chain was carried out in a study of T cell repertoires in ileal Crohn's disease. The overall study: M6 samples are neoterminal ileum biopsies from postoperative colonoscopy.

Generated by immunoSEQ multiplex PCR, the TCRdb table keeps only in-frame clones and is missing some. The sample yields 12,000 or so clones, more than 75% seen once. Time point of the sample: neoterminal ileum biopsy at postoperative endoscopy, about 6 months after surgery. This clone was recorded once. Per germline, CDR1 MGHRA and CDR2 YSYEKL. The CDR3 loop spans 16 amino acids. Trimming stripped 0 bases from V and 6 bases from J, with 18 bases between. The material sequenced was ileal tissue. J is TRBJ2-7 and V is TRBV4-1; D call uncertain. This receptor was taken from an adult with Crohn's disease. CDR3 bases: TGCGCCAGCAGCCAAGATATCCGGGTCCCGCCCGGCGAGCAGTACTTC. Translated: CASSQDIRVPPGEQYF.